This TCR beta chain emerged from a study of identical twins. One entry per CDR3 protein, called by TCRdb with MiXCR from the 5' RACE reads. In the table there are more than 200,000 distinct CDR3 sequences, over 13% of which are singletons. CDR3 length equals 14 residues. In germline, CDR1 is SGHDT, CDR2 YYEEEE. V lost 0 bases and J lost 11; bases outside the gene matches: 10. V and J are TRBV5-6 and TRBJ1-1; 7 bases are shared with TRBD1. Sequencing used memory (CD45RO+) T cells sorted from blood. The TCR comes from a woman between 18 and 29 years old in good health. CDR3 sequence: CASSLELTGARAFF. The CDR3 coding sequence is TGTGCCAGCAGCTTGGAATTAACAGGGGCGCGGGCTTTCTTT.